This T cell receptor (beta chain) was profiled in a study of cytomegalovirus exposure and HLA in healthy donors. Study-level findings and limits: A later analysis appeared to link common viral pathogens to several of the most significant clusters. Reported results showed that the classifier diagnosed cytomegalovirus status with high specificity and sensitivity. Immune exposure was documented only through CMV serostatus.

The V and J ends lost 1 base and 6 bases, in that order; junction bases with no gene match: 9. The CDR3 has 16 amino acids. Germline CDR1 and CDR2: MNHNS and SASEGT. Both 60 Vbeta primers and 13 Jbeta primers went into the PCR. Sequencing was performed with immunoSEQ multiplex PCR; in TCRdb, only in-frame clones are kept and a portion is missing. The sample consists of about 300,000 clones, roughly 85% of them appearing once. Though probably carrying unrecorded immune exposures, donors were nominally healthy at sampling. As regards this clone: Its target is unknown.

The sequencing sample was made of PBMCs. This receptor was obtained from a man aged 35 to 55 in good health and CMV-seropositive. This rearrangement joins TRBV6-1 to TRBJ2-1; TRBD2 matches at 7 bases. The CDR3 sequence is CASSEEPLLASNEQFF. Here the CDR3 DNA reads TGTGCCAGCAGTGAAGAGCCGCTACTAGCGAGCAATGAGCAGTTCTTC.